The rows below give T cell receptor beta chains drawn from one sample of a study of T cell repertoires in cytomegalovirus infection. No antigen is known for these receptors. TCRdb re-called the reads through MiXCR, storing one row per CDR3 protein. This repertoire shows 550,000 to 850,000 distinct CDR3 sequences, roughly 33% found once; its top ten account for 18%. Here the sequenced sample was cultured PBMCs, taken from culture after CMV antigen stimulation. The receptors stem from a human donor in good health (CMV status not recorded). Some clones in this sample may be carry-over from other donors' samples. CDR3s include the opening cysteine and the closing phenylalanine or tryptophan. The D gene is left open where the match is weak. Size values are once, few and many counts, or a class for expanded clones, and some rows have none.

clone size: once
D gene: -
V gene: TRBV7-8
J gene: TRBJ1-5
CDR3 DNA: TGTGCCAGCAGCATTAACCTGAATCAGCCCCAGCATTTT
CDR3 protein: CASSINLNQPQHF

clone size: few
D gene: TRBD2
V gene: TRBV7-6
J gene: TRBJ2-1
CDR3 DNA: TGTGCCAGCAGCTTATCCAGCGGGAGTTGGAATGAGCAGTTCTTC
CDR3 protein: CASSLSSGSWNEQFF

clone size: -
D gene: -
V gene: TRBV6-1
J gene: TRBJ2-1
CDR3 DNA: TGTGCCAGCCGAGTGGGGCCAGGAGGATACAATGAGCAGTTCTTC
CDR3 protein: CASRVGPGGYNEQFF

clone size: few
D gene: TRBD2
V gene: TRBV7-9
J gene: TRBJ2-7
CDR3 DNA: TGTGCCAGCAGCCCGGCCGGGCTAGCGGGAGGCCCCTCCTACGAGCAGTACTTC
CDR3 protein: CASSPAGLAGGPSYEQYF

clone size: few
D gene: TRBD1
V gene: TRBV6-1
J gene: TRBJ2-5
CDR3 DNA: TGTGCCACCAATAAGGGGGCACTTCGCGGGCCAGAGACCCAGTACTTC
CDR3 protein: CATNKGALRGPETQYF

clone size: -
D gene: TRBD2
V gene: TRBV6-8
J gene: TRBJ2-7
CDR3 DNA: TGTGCCAGCAGTTCCACTCTAGCGGGAGACTACGAGCAGTACTTC
CDR3 protein: CASSSTLAGDYEQYF

clone size: -
D gene: -
V gene: TRBV5-3
J gene: TRBJ1-3
CDR3 DNA: TGTGCCAGCAGCTTTCAAAATCAGGGAAACACCATATATTTT
CDR3 protein: CASSFQNQGNTIYF

clone size: few
D gene: -
V gene: TRBV27
J gene: TRBJ1-6
CDR3 DNA: TGTGCCAGCAGTTTAAGATGGGACGGACCTAATTCACCCCTCCACTTT
CDR3 protein: CASSLRWDGPNSPLHF

clone size: -
D gene: -
V gene: TRBV28
J gene: TRBJ1-5
CDR3 DNA: TGTGCCAGCAGGGTGGGAGCAGATCAGCCCCAGCATTTT
CDR3 protein: CASRVGADQPQHF

clone size: few
D gene: -
V gene: TRBV5-6
J gene: TRBJ2-7
CDR3 DNA: TGTGCCAGCAGCGATGGGACCTATACCTACGAGCAGTACTTC
CDR3 protein: CASSDGTYTYEQYF

clone size: many
D gene: TRBD2
V gene: TRBV12-3/TRBV12-4
J gene: TRBJ2-1
CDR3 DNA: TGTGCCAGCAGTTTAGTAACCCCGGGACTAGCCTCAAGGGCGCATGAGCAGTTCTTC
CDR3 protein: CASSLVTPGLASRAHEQFF

clone size: few
D gene: -
V gene: TRBV5-5
J gene: TRBJ1-4
CDR3 DNA: TGTGCCAGCAGCCCTTTTCTGAATGAAAAACTGTTTTTT
CDR3 protein: CASSPFLNEKLFF

clone size: -
D gene: -
V gene: TRBV20-1
J gene: TRBJ1-2
CDR3 DNA: TGCAGTGCTAGAGGGAGATTGAACTATGGCTACACCTTC
CDR3 protein: CSARGRLNYGYTF

clone size: few
D gene: -
V gene: TRBV6-1
J gene: TRBJ1-6
CDR3 DNA: TGTGCCAGCCGGAGTGGGCACTATAATTCACCCCTCCACTTT
CDR3 protein: CASRSGHYNSPLHF

clone size: many
D gene: -
V gene: TRBV7-2
J gene: TRBJ2-1
CDR3 DNA: TGTGCCAGCAGCCCAGGGGGACTTCCTTACAATGAGCAGTTCTTC
CDR3 protein: CASSPGGLPYNEQFF

clone size: once
D gene: -
V gene: TRBV18
J gene: TRBJ2-3
CDR3 DNA: TGTGCCAGCTCACCAAGGCAGACCACAGATACGCAGTATTTT
CDR3 protein: CASSPRQTTDTQYF

clone size: few
D gene: TRBD2
V gene: TRBV7-9
J gene: TRBJ2-1
CDR3 DNA: TGTGCCAGCTCTAGCGGGAATTCCAACAATGAGCAGTTCTTC
CDR3 protein: CASSSGNSNNEQFF

clone size: few
D gene: -
V gene: TRBV7-6
J gene: TRBJ1-2
CDR3 DNA: TGTGCCAGCAGCTTAGCGGGGGCAGGAGAAAAATTCTATGGCTACACCTTC
CDR3 protein: CASSLAGAGEKFYGYTF

clone size: -
D gene: -
V gene: TRBV29-1
J gene: TRBJ1-2
CDR3 DNA: TGCAGCGTCCGGGGACCTGATGGCTACACCTTC
CDR3 protein: CSVRGPDGYTF

clone size: -
D gene: TRBD1
V gene: TRBV20-1
J gene: TRBJ2-7
CDR3 DNA: TGCAGTGCTAGGGGGGTCTCCGACAGGGTCTACGAGCAGTACTTC
CDR3 protein: CSARGVSDRVYEQYF

clone size: -
D gene: -
V gene: TRBV4-2
J gene: TRBJ1-6
CDR3 DNA: TGTGCCAGCAGCCACGGATCCCGGGACCGATATTCACCCCTCCACTTT
CDR3 protein: CASSHGSRDRYSPLHF

clone size: once
D gene: TRBD2
V gene: TRBV12-3/TRBV12-4
J gene: TRBJ2-2
CDR3 DNA: TGTGCCAGCAGTCCCTCGGGACTAAACACCGGGGAGCTGTTTTTT
CDR3 protein: CASSPSGLNTGELFF

clone size: few
D gene: -
V gene: TRBV7-2
J gene: TRBJ2-1
CDR3 DNA: TGTGCCAGCAGCTTGGGACTCGGGACTTATTACAATGAGCAGTTCTTC
CDR3 protein: CASSLGLGTYYNEQFF

clone size: -
D gene: TRBD2
V gene: TRBV25-1
J gene: TRBJ2-1
CDR3 DNA: TGTGCCAGCAGTGTCAGCGGGGTTTACAATGAGCAGTTCTTC
CDR3 protein: CASSVSGVYNEQFF

clone size: -
D gene: -
V gene: TRBV20-1
J gene: TRBJ2-3
CDR3 DNA: TGCAGTGCTAGTTTCGGGGCAGATAGGACAGATACGCAGTATTTT
CDR3 protein: CSASFGADRTDTQYF

clone size: -
D gene: TRBD1
V gene: TRBV18
J gene: TRBJ1-5
CDR3 DNA: TGTGCCAGCTCGTCCGAACAGGGGGGTCAGCCCCAGCATTTT
CDR3 protein: CASSSEQGGQPQHF

clone size: -
D gene: TRBD1
V gene: TRBV6-6
J gene: TRBJ2-5
CDR3 DNA: TGTGCCAGCAGTTACCTTGACAGGGGTCAGACCCAGTACTTC
CDR3 protein: CASSYLDRGQTQYF

clone size: few
D gene: -
V gene: TRBV12-3/TRBV12-4
J gene: TRBJ1-5
CDR3 DNA: TGTGCCAGCAGTACCAGTCGGGCAGGACACCTGAATCAGCCCCAGCATTTT
CDR3 protein: CASSTSRAGHLNQPQHF

clone size: -
D gene: TRBD1
V gene: TRBV20-1
J gene: TRBJ1-2
CDR3 DNA: TGCAGTGCTAGAGATGAGGACAGGTCTTGGGATGGCTACACCTTC
CDR3 protein: CSARDEDRSWDGYTF

clone size: few
D gene: TRBD1
V gene: TRBV12-3/TRBV12-4
J gene: TRBJ2-7
CDR3 DNA: TGTGCCAGCAGTTTGGGGTTGGGGACAGGGTCCTACGAGCAGTACTTC
CDR3 protein: CASSLGLGTGSYEQYF

clone size: -
D gene: -
V gene: TRBV20-1
J gene: TRBJ2-2
CDR3 DNA: TGCAGTGCTCCTAAGGGGGGATGGACCGGGGAGCTGTTTTTT
CDR3 protein: CSAPKGGWTGELFF

clone size: -
D gene: TRBD1
V gene: TRBV2
J gene: TRBJ1-1
CDR3 DNA: TGTGCCAGCAGTACTATTCCGGGGACAGCCCATGAAGCTTTCTTT
CDR3 protein: CASSTIPGTAHEAFF

clone size: -
D gene: -
V gene: TRBV18
J gene: TRBJ2-5
CDR3 DNA: TGTGCCAGCTCACCACCGCCCCGGGGGGCCCAAGAGACCCAGTACTTC
CDR3 protein: CASSPPPRGAQETQYF

clone size: few
D gene: -
V gene: TRBV7-6
J gene: TRBJ2-1
CDR3 DNA: TGTGCCAGCAGCTCCTTCGGGGACAATGAGCAGTTCTTC
CDR3 protein: CASSSFGDNEQFF

clone size: few
D gene: -
V gene: TRBV28
J gene: TRBJ1-3
CDR3 DNA: TGTGCCAGCAGTCACTTGGGGGGCGCGGGTGGAAACACCATATATTTT
CDR3 protein: CASSHLGGAGGNTIYF

clone size: few
D gene: TRBD1
V gene: TRBV18
J gene: TRBJ2-1
CDR3 DNA: TGTGCCAGCTCACCAGGGACAGTATCAAACAATGAGCAGTTCTTC
CDR3 protein: CASSPGTVSNNEQFF

clone size: few
D gene: -
V gene: TRBV24-1
J gene: TRBJ2-1
CDR3 DNA: TGTGCCACCAGTGAATCCGACAATGAGCAGTTCTTC
CDR3 protein: CATSESDNEQFF

clone size: few
D gene: TRBD1
V gene: TRBV11-2
J gene: TRBJ1-4
CDR3 DNA: TGTGCCAGCAGCGTAGGGACAGGCGTGGGTTGGGAAAAACTGTTTTTT
CDR3 protein: CASSVGTGVGWEKLFF

clone size: -
D gene: -
V gene: TRBV4-1
J gene: TRBJ1-2
CDR3 DNA: TGCGCCAGCAGCCCTGATAGGGGACGGGATGGCTACACCTTC
CDR3 protein: CASSPDRGRDGYTF

clone size: few
D gene: -
V gene: TRBV19
J gene: TRBJ2-3
CDR3 DNA: TGTGCCAGTAGTCCCAACTTGAGTGGGCGCACAGATACGCAGTATTTT
CDR3 protein: CASSPNLSGRTDTQYF

clone size: many
D gene: -
V gene: TRBV7-2
J gene: TRBJ1-1
CDR3 DNA: TGTGCCAGCAGCCCCCATGGGGGTTATACTGAAGCTTTCTTT
CDR3 protein: CASSPHGGYTEAFF

clone size: -
D gene: TRBD2
V gene: TRBV10-3
J gene: TRBJ2-1
CDR3 DNA: TGTGCCATCACCAAGCGGGAGGCCGAGGATGAGCAGTTCTTC
CDR3 protein: CAITKREAEDEQFF

clone size: few
D gene: -
V gene: TRBV20-1
J gene: TRBJ2-7
CDR3 DNA: TGCAGTGCTAGAGATTCGTCAAGGAGCTCCTACGAGCAGTACTTC
CDR3 protein: CSARDSSRSSYEQYF

clone size: -
D gene: -
V gene: TRBV7-6
J gene: TRBJ2-2
CDR3 DNA: TGTGCCAGCAGCTACGGACTAGGGGGGGCCGGGGAGCTGTTTTTT
CDR3 protein: CASSYGLGGAGELFF

clone size: -
D gene: -
V gene: TRBV7-9
J gene: TRBJ2-7
CDR3 DNA: TGTGCCAGCCCCCGTGGAGGGGTCATAGGGGAGTGCTACGAGCAGTACTTC
CDR3 protein: CASPRGGVIGECYEQYF

clone size: -
D gene: TRBD1
V gene: TRBV6-5
J gene: TRBJ1-2
CDR3 DNA: TGTGCCAGCAGTTCGACAGGGCCGGATGGCTACACCTTC
CDR3 protein: CASSSTGPDGYTF

clone size: -
D gene: -
V gene: TRBV7-6
J gene: TRBJ2-3
CDR3 DNA: TGTGCCAGCAGCTTAGGCGCCACCACAGATACGCAGTATTTT
CDR3 protein: CASSLGATTDTQYF

clone size: many
D gene: -
V gene: TRBV7-2
J gene: TRBJ2-7
CDR3 DNA: TGTGCCAGCAGCGGCCCCGGGGTCAGCGCCTTCTACGAGCAGTACTTC
CDR3 protein: CASSGPGVSAFYEQYF

clone size: few
D gene: -
V gene: TRBV6-2/TRBV6-3
J gene: TRBJ2-4
CDR3 DNA: TGTGCCAGCAGAGCGGGAAACATTCAGTACTTC
CDR3 protein: CASRAGNIQYF

clone size: -
D gene: TRBD1
V gene: TRBV6-6
J gene: TRBJ2-4
CDR3 DNA: TGTGCCAGCAGTCCGGGACAGGGTATGAACATTCAGTACTTC
CDR3 protein: CASSPGQGMNIQYF

clone size: -
D gene: -
V gene: TRBV4-3
J gene: TRBJ2-3
CDR3 DNA: TGCGCCAGCAGCCTTTCCCGGGAAAGCACAGATACGCAGTATTTT
CDR3 protein: CASSLSRESTDTQYF

clone size: few
D gene: -
V gene: TRBV5-6
J gene: TRBJ2-7
CDR3 DNA: TGTGCCAGCAGCTTGGCCTACAGGCGATCCGAGCAGTACTTC
CDR3 protein: CASSLAYRRSEQYF

clone size: -
D gene: -
V gene: TRBV12-3/TRBV12-4
J gene: TRBJ2-7
CDR3 DNA: TGTGCCAGCAGTTCGGGACGCGTGAACTACGAGCAGTACTTC
CDR3 protein: CASSSGRVNYEQYF